A selection of T cell receptor beta chains follows, all from one sample in a study of chemoradiotherapy in HPV16-positive cancers. Using immunoSEQ multiplex PCR, the repertoire was profiled, and TCRdb retains in-frame clones only, with some absent. The table records fewer than 70,000 clones, more than 90% of them present only once. The source was blood, collected from a patient who underwent chemoradiotherapy. The receptors come from a human donor with HPV-associated anogenital cancer. The CDR3 runs from the conserved cysteine through the conserved F or W. D genes are given only for firm matches. Clone sizes are given selectively: once, few, many, or a class where the clone is expanded.

cdr3_length: 13
j_call: TRBJ1-2
v_call: TRBV2
d_call: .
clone_size: .
cdr3_nt: TGTGCCAGCAGTGCCGACAGTAACTATGGCTACACCTTC
cdr3_aa: CASSADSNYGYTF

cdr3_length: 14
j_call: TRBJ2-2
v_call: TRBV4-3
d_call: .
clone_size: few
cdr3_nt: TGCGCCAGCAGCCAAGACCAGGGCAGCGGGGAGCTGTTTTTT
cdr3_aa: CASSQDQGSGELFF

cdr3_length: 16
j_call: TRBJ2-2
v_call: TRBV18
d_call: .
clone_size: .
cdr3_nt: TGTGCCAGCTCACCCTTTTCGGGGATGCGGACCGGGGAGCTGTTTTTT
cdr3_aa: CASSPFSGMRTGELFF

cdr3_length: 13
j_call: TRBJ1-2
v_call: TRBV18
d_call: .
clone_size: .
cdr3_nt: TGTGCCAGCTCCCCTCCGGGTACCGATGGCTACACCTTC
cdr3_aa: CASSPPGTDGYTF

cdr3_length: 12
j_call: TRBJ1-1
v_call: TRBV12-5
d_call: .
clone_size: .
cdr3_nt: TGTGCTAGTGGTGCGAGGGGGACTGAAGCTTTCTTT
cdr3_aa: CASGARGTEAFF

cdr3_length: 17
j_call: TRBJ2-1
v_call: TRBV4-1
d_call: TRBD2
clone_size: .
cdr3_nt: TGCGCCAGCAGCCAACCAAATACTCGGGAGGCTTACAATGAGCAGTTCTTC
cdr3_aa: CASSQPNTREAYNEQFF

cdr3_length: 18
j_call: TRBJ1-1
v_call: TRBV11-2
d_call: TRBD1
clone_size: .
cdr3_nt: TGTGCCAGCAGCTTAGGGGTCTCCGGGACAGGGCTGAACACTGAAGCTTTCTTT
cdr3_aa: CASSLGVSGTGLNTEAFF

cdr3_length: 17
j_call: TRBJ2-3
v_call: TRBV7-9
d_call: .
clone_size: .
cdr3_nt: TGTGCCAGCAGCTTAGTAAATCAGGGGTTTGGCACAGATACGCAGTATTTT
cdr3_aa: CASSLVNQGFGTDTQYF

cdr3_length: 14
j_call: TRBJ1-2
v_call: TRBV7-2
d_call: .
clone_size: .
cdr3_nt: TGTGCCAGCAGCCCCCAAAAGGGTAACTATGGCTACACCTTC
cdr3_aa: CASSPQKGNYGYTF

cdr3_length: 12
j_call: TRBJ1-1
v_call: TRBV7-2
d_call: .
clone_size: .
cdr3_nt: TGTGCCAGCAGCCTCCGACATACTGAAGCTTTCTTT
cdr3_aa: CASSLRHTEAFF

cdr3_length: 17
j_call: TRBJ2-1
v_call: TRBV7-9
d_call: TRBD1
clone_size: .
cdr3_nt: TGTGCCAGCGTACCGGGACAGGGGGCCGGTCGGGTCAATGAGCAGTTCTTC
cdr3_aa: CASVPGQGAGRVNEQFF

cdr3_length: 12
j_call: TRBJ2-4
v_call: TRBV5-8
d_call: TRBD2
clone_size: .
cdr3_nt: TGTGCCAGCAGGACTAGCGGAAACATTCAGTACTTC
cdr3_aa: CASRTSGNIQYF

cdr3_length: 15
j_call: TRBJ1-2
v_call: TRBV7-2
d_call: TRBD1
clone_size: .
cdr3_nt: TGTGCCAGCAGCCCGGGACAGGGGCCGGACTATGGCTACACCTTC
cdr3_aa: CASSPGQGPDYGYTF

cdr3_length: 14
j_call: TRBJ1-3
v_call: TRBV11-2
d_call: .
clone_size: .
cdr3_nt: TGTGCCAGCAGCTTACAGACCTTTGGAAACACCATATATTTT
cdr3_aa: CASSLQTFGNTIYF

cdr3_length: 15
j_call: TRBJ2-7
v_call: TRBV6-1
d_call: .
clone_size: .
cdr3_nt: TGTGCCAGCATACTGGGCCAGGGGCGATCCTACGAGCAGTACTTC
cdr3_aa: CASILGQGRSYEQYF

cdr3_length: 16
j_call: TRBJ2-1
v_call: TRBV4-3
d_call: TRBD2
clone_size: .
cdr3_nt: TGCGCCAGCAGTCTTAACGGGGGACTAGCGGGAGATGAGCAGTTCTTC
cdr3_aa: CASSLNGGLAGDEQFF

cdr3_length: 15
j_call: TRBJ2-5
v_call: TRBV7-2
d_call: .
clone_size: once
cdr3_nt: TGTGCCAGCACCCCCGCGGGCAGGGGCCAAGAGACCCAGTACTTC
cdr3_aa: CASTPAGRGQETQYF

cdr3_length: 15
j_call: TRBJ2-2
v_call: TRBV7-3
d_call: TRBD1
clone_size: .
cdr3_nt: TGTGCCAGCAGCTCGGACAGGGCGGGCACCGGGGAGCTGTTTTTT
cdr3_aa: CASSSDRAGTGELFF

cdr3_length: 17
j_call: TRBJ2-3
v_call: TRBV7-2
d_call: .
clone_size: once
cdr3_nt: TGTGCCAGCAGCTTGGAAATGTTGGGGCCTAGCACAGATACGCAGTATTTT
cdr3_aa: CASSLEMLGPSTDTQYF

cdr3_length: 15
j_call: TRBJ1-2
v_call: TRBV5-1
d_call: .
clone_size: .
cdr3_nt: TGCGCCAGCAGCTTGGCAACCTTCCAAAACTATGGCTACACCTTC
cdr3_aa: CASSLATFQNYGYTF

cdr3_length: 16
j_call: TRBJ2-7
v_call: TRBV4-1
d_call: .
clone_size: .
cdr3_nt: TGCGCCAGCAGCCCGTTAACAGTGGGGGGCTCCTACGAGCAGTACTTC
cdr3_aa: CASSPLTVGGSYEQYF